This T cell receptor beta chain was identified in a study of T cells in tuberculosis. The CDR3 covers 17 residues. The germline V gene encodes CDR1 LGHNT and CDR2 FRNRAP. Trimming cost V 5 bases and J 4 bases; bases outside gene matches: 9. Data came from immunoSEQ multiplex PCR; TCRdb stores just in-frame clones and leaves some out. The table records 35,000 to 40,000 clones, around 92% of them present only once. Material for sequencing was PBMCs. The clonotype comes from a donor aged 5 to 30 with latent tuberculosis or without tuberculosis infection. Some clones in this sample may be carry-over from other donors' samples. The rearrangement uses TRBV12-5 and TRBJ2-5, with 14 positions matching TRBD2. CDR3 bases: TGTGCTAGTGGTGAGACTAGCGGGGGGGTGTCAGGAGAGACCCAGTACTTC. Protein sequence: CASGETSGGVSGETQYF.